This T cell receptor beta chain was recovered during a study of identical twins. General study points: Findings came from cross-sectional statistics, without long-term follow-up of donors. An excess of low generation probability was shown by twin-shared out-of-frame alpha sequences. The study found that models underestimated out-of-frame TCR alpha sharing in monozygotic twins.

Donors uniformly comprised healthy Caucasians. TCRdb re-derived calls from the 5' RACE reads in MiXCR, one entry per CDR3 protein. Of hundreds of thousands of distinct CDR3 sequences in the sample, about 14% were seen once. Notes on this clonotype: Its antigen is not known.

V lost 6 bases, J lost 4 bases, and 13 bases lay in between. Germline V lookup: CDR1 DFQATT, CDR2 SNEGSKA (reference sequence). The CDR3 has 13 amino acids. The clonotype originates from a woman aged 18 to 35 in good health. The sample comprised memory (CD45RO+) T cells sorted from blood. The chain recombines TRBV20-1 with TRBJ1-5; D ambiguous. The CDR3 DNA is TGCAGTGCCGAGGACGGATTTAATCAGCCCCAGCATTTT. Protein: CSAEDGFNQPQHF.